This is a list of T cell receptor beta chains from one sample in a study of cytomegalovirus exposure and HLA in healthy donors. TCRdb's copy holds only in-frame clones and misses some; the assay was immunoSEQ multiplex PCR. The table has tens of thousands of clones, roughly 95% seen once. Sample: PBMCs. The receptors come from a man aged 18 to 35 in good health and CMV-seronegative. CDR3s include the opening cysteine and the closing phenylalanine or tryptophan. D genes are given only for firm matches. Clone sizes are given selectively: once, few, many, or a class where the clone is expanded.

>.|TRBJ1-1|TRBV25-1|few
TGTGCCAGCAGCCACCCCTCGGGGAAAGGTTCGATGAACACTGAAGCTTTCTTT
CASSHPSGKGSMNTEAFF
>TRBD1|TRBJ1-5|TRBV30|.
TGTGCCTGGACTCCGCGGTCCCTGACAGGGTTAGGTCAGCCCCAGCATTTT
CAWTPRSLTGLGQPQHF
>TRBD2|TRBJ2-2|TRBV5-1|.
TGCGCCAGCAGCTTGGCCCTGCGACTAGCGGGGGTTGGGACCGGGGAGCTGTTTTTT
CASSLALRLAGVGTGELFF
>.|TRBJ1-5|TRBV7-8|.
TGTGCCAGCAGCCCCCATGGCAATCAGCCCCAGCATTTT
CASSPHGNQPQHF
>TRBD1|TRBJ2-2|TRBV29-1|.
TGCAGCGCTGGGACAGGGGGCACCGGGGAGCTGTTTTTT
CSAGTGGTGELFF
>.|TRBJ2-5|TRBV6-1|.
TGTGCCAGCAGCCCCGACAGCCAAGAGACCCAGTACTTC
CASSPDSQETQYF
>.|TRBJ1-1|TRBV30|.
TGTGCCTGGAGTCAGTTTGTGGGGGGAAAGGACAACACTGAAGCTTTCTTT
CAWSQFVGGKDNTEAFF
>TRBD1|TRBJ1-5|TRBV19|once
TGTGCCAGTAGTATACTGGGACAGAAGTATAGCAATCAGCCCCAGCATTTT
CASSILGQKYSNQPQHF
>.|TRBJ2-2|TRBV10-1|.
TGCGCCAGCAGTGCCTATACAGTTCTTGCCGGGGAGCTGTTTTTT
CASSAYTVLAGELFF
>TRBD1|TRBJ2-3|TRBV27|.
TGTGCCAGTATTCCGGGACAGGGGGCAGATACGCAGTATTTT
CASIPGQGADTQYF
>.|TRBJ1-2|TRBV4-1|once
TGCGCCAGCAGCCAAGTTCAGACAGGCCCCTATGGCTACACCTTC
CASSQVQTGPYGYTF
>.|TRBJ1-2|TRBV5-8|.
TGTGCCAGCAGCTCCGCGGGGGGCTACACCTTC
CASSSAGGYTF
>TRBD1|TRBJ1-2|TRBV30|.
TGTGCCTGGCCTCGGACAGGGGGTGGCTACACCTTC
CAWPRTGGGYTF
>.|TRBJ2-2|TRBV9|.
TGTGCCAGCAGCCCGCTCGAGAGAACCGGGGAGCTGTTTTTT
CASSPLERTGELFF
>TRBD2|TRBJ2-7|TRBV28|.
TGTGCCAGCGATGATTGGGGACTAGCGGGGAATACCTACGAGCAGTACTTC
CASDDWGLAGNTYEQYF
>TRBD1|TRBJ2-7|TRBV15|.
TGTGCCACCAGCACCTACCGACAGGGGTCCCACGAGCAGTACTTC
CATSTYRQGSHEQYF
>.|TRBJ1-2|TRBV5-1|.
TGCGCCAGCAGCTTGGACAGGCCCGCCAGCTATGGCTACACCTTC
CASSLDRPASYGYTF
>.|TRBJ2-5|TRBV19|.
TGTGCCAGTAGTATAGTTACAGGTCAAGAGACCCAGTACTTC
CASSIVTGQETQYF
>.|TRBJ1-2|TRBV9|few
TGTGCCAGCAGCGAAGGAGGGGCGGGGTATGGCTACACCTTC
CASSEGGAGYGYTF
>.|TRBJ1-2|TRBV29-1|.
TGCAGCGTTGAAGTAGGGGTAGAAGGCTACACCTTC
CSVEVGVEGYTF
>.|TRBJ1-5|TRBV29-1|once
TGCAGCGTCGTCGTGGGGGGTGGCAATCAGCCCCAGCATTTT
CSVVVGGGNQPQHF
>TRBD1|TRBJ1-1|TRBV27|.
TGTGCCAGCAGTTCCCCGACAGGGAGTACGGTCACTGAAGCTTTCTTT
CASSSPTGSTVTEAFF
>TRBD2|TRBJ2-7|TRBV5-4|.
TGTGCCAGCAGCTGGGGACTAGCGGGGGAGCAGTACTTC
CASSWGLAGEQYF
>TRBD1|TRBJ1-1|TRBV27|.
TGTGCCAGCAGTAAGACAGGGAGGACTGAAGCTTTCTTT
CASSKTGRTEAFF
>.|TRBJ1-5|TRBV6-5|once
TGTGCCAGCAGTGGAGGGGTGAATAGCAATCAGCCCCAGCATTTT
CASSGGVNSNQPQHF
>.|TRBJ1-1|TRBV15|.
TGTGCCACCAGCCTTACAGGGCGCACTGAAGCTTTCTTT
CATSLTGRTEAFF
>TRBD1|TRBJ2-2|TRBV27|.
TGTGCCAGCAGCCCCTCCGGACAGGGGGTAGACGGGGAGCTGTTTTTT
CASSPSGQGVDGELFF
>.|TRBJ2-5|TRBV7-3|once
TGTGCCAGCAGCTCAGACCCCAGGGGACTAAGAGGGGAGACCCAGTACTTC
CASSSDPRGLRGETQYF
>TRBD1|TRBJ1-2|TRBV5-1|.
TGCGCCAGCAGCTTGGGGGGGACAGGACCACTTGACTATGGCTACACCTTC
CASSLGGTGPLDYGYTF
>.|TRBJ2-7|TRBV19|once
TGTGCCAGTTCGGCGGGCGGCGTTACGGAGCAGTACTTC
CASSAGGVTEQYF
>TRBD1|TRBJ2-7|TRBV6-1|.
TGTGCCAGCAGTGAAGCGGGGACAGCCTCCTACGAGCAGTACTTC
CASSEAGTASYEQYF
>.|TRBJ2-3|TRBV7-2|.
TGTGCCAGCAGCTATAACAGGGATACGCAGTATTTT
CASSYNRDTQYF
>.|TRBJ1-1|TRBV27|once
TGTGCCAGCAGTTTATTCATGGGAGGGAACACTGAAGCTTTCTTT
CASSLFMGGNTEAFF
>TRBD1|TRBJ2-5|TRBV2|.
TGTGCCAGCAGTCCACAGGGGGCCGAGACCCAGTACTTC
CASSPQGAETQYF
>TRBD1|TRBJ1-1|TRBV18|.
TGTGCCAGCTCACCGCCCGGACAGGGGGGTCGCACTGAAGCTTTCTTT
CASSPPGQGGRTEAFF
>.|TRBJ2-5|TRBV28|.
TGTGCCAGCAGTTTTCAGGGGCTCAGGGAGACCCAGTACTTC
CASSFQGLRETQYF
>TRBD1|TRBJ1-2|TRBV2|once
TGTGCCAGCAGTGAAAACCGACAGGGCGATGGCTACACCTTC
CASSENRQGDGYTF
>TRBD1|TRBJ1-4|TRBV6-6|.
TGTGCCAGCAGTTACTCGGGGGACAGCCCGAATGAAAAACTGTTTTTT
CASSYSGDSPNEKLFF
>.|TRBJ1-3|TRBV7-9|.
TGTGCCAGCAGCTTATCGGCCGGAGGCTCTGGAAACACCATATATTTT
CASSLSAGGSGNTIYF
>.|TRBJ1-1|TRBV27|.
TGTGCCAGCAGTTTATTGTACCGGCAGGGGAGACTGAACACTGAAGCTTTCTTT
CASSLLYRQGRLNTEAFF
>.|TRBJ2-3|TRBV6-1|.
TGTGCCAGCAGCTTGGGGGCAGGGTTCACAGATACGCAGTATTTT
CASSLGAGFTDTQYF
>.|TRBJ1-1|TRBV7-2|.
TGTGCCAGCAGCCAGACCCGACAGGTTAACACTGAAGCTTTCTTT
CASSQTRQVNTEAFF
>.|TRBJ1-1|TRBV5-1|.
TGCGCCAGCAGCTTGGCCCCGGGACTAGGGGCTAACACTGAAGCTTTCTTT
CASSLAPGLGANTEAFF
>.|TRBJ1-2|TRBV6-5|.
TGTGCCAGCAGTTACTCTTCCAGCTATGGCTACACCTTC
CASSYSSSYGYTF
>TRBD2|TRBJ2-1|TRBV19|.
TGTGCCAGTAGCCGACTAGCGGGGGTTAACGATGAGCAGTTCTTC
CASSRLAGVNDEQFF
>.|TRBJ1-5|TRBV6-5|.
TGTGCCAGCAGGAGAAATAGCAATCAGCCCCAGCATTTT
CASRRNSNQPQHF
>.|TRBJ1-1|TRBV5-4|.
TGTGCCAGCAGCTTGGAAGCTGTTGAAGCTTTCTTT
CASSLEAVEAFF
>.|TRBJ1-2|TRBV25-1|.
TGTGCCAGCAGTGAGCCAGATAACTATGGCTACACCTTC
CASSEPDNYGYTF
>.|TRBJ1-2|TRBV2|.
TGTGCCAGCAGACGCCAAAGTTTGGAGGGGCGGAGTGGCTACACCTTC
CASRRQSLEGRSGYTF
>.|TRBJ1-2|TRBV9|.
TGTGCCAGCAGCGGGAGGGGGGCAGCGGGATATGGCTACACCTTC
CASSGRGAAGYGYTF
>TRBD2|TRBJ2-2|TRBV19|.
TGTGCCAGTAGTATAGGCGGGAGAAGCTCAGCAGCCGGGGAGCTGTTTTTT
CASSIGGRSSAAGELFF
>.|TRBJ1-5|TRBV6-1|.
TGTGCCAGCAGTGAGACACCCAATCAGCCCCAGCATTTT
CASSETPNQPQHF
>TRBD1|TRBJ1-6|TRBV6-1|.
TGTGCCAGCAGTGAGGACAGGGACTCACCCCTCCACTTT
CASSEDRDSPLHF
>.|TRBJ2-7|TRBV7-9|.
TGTGCCAGCAGCCCCACCCACTACTACTACGAGCAGTACTTC
CASSPTHYYYEQYF
>.|TRBJ1-1|TRBV19|.
TGTGCCAGTAGTATAGGTCTCCTCACTGAAGCTTTCTTT
CASSIGLLTEAFF